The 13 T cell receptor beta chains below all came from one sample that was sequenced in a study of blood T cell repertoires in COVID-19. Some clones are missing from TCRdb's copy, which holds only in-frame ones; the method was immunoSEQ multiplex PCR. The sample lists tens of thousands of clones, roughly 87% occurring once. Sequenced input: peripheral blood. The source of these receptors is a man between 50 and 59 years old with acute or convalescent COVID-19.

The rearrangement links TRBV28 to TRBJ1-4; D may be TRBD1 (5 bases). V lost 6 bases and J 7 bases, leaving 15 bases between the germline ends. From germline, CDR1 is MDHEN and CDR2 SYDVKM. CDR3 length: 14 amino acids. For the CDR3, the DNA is TGTGCCAGCAGCAAAGGACACGGGGGTGAAAAACTGTTTTTT. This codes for CASSKGHGGEKLFF.

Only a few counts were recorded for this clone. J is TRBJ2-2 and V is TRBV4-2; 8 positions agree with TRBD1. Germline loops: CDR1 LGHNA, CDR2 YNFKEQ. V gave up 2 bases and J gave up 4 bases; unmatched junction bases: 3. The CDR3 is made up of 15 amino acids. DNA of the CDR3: TGTGCCAGCAGCCAATTACAGGGGGTCACCGGGGAGCTGTTTTTT. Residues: CASSQLQGVTGELFF.

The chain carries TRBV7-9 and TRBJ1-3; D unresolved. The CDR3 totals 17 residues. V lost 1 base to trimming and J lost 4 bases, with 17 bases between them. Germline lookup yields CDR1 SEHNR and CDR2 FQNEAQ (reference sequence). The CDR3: CASSLGSVSGGGNTIYF. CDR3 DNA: TGTGCCAGCAGCTTAGGATCGGTTTCGGGTGGAGGAAACACCATATATTTT. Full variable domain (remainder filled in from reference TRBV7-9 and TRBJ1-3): DTGVSQNPRHKITKRGQNVTFRCDPISEHNRLYWYRQTLGQGPEFLTYFQNEAQLEKSRLLSDRFSAERPKGSFSTLEIQRTEQGDSAMYLCASSLGSVSGGGNTIYFGEGSWLTVV.

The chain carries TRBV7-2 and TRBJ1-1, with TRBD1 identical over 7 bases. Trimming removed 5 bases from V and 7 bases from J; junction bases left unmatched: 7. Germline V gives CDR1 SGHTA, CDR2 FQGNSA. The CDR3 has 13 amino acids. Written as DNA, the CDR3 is TGTGCCAGCAGCCCCAGACAGGGCGGTGAAGCTTTCTTT. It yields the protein CASSPRQGGEAFF.

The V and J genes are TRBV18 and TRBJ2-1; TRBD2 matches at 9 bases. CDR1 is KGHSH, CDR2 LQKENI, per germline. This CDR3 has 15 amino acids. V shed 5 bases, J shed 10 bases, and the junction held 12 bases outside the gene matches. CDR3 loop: CASSSTIAGVREQFF. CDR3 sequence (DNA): TGTGCCAGCTCATCCACTATAGCGGGAGTAAGGGAGCAGTTCTTC.

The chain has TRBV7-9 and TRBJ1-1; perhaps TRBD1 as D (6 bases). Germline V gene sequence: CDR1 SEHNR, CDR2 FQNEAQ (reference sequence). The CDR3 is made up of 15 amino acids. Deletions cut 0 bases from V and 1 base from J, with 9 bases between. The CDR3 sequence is CASSLAGRGNTEAFF. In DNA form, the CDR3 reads TGTGCCAGCAGCTTAGCAGGCAGGGGGAACACTGAAGCTTTCTTT.

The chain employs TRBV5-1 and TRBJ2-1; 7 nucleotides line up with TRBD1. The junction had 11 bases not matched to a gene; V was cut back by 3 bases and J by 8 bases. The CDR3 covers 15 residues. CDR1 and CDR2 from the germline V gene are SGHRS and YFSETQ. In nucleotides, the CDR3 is TGCGCCAGCAGCTCTAGGGACAGTCGAAGGGATGAGCAGTTCTTC. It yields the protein CASSSRDSRRDEQFF. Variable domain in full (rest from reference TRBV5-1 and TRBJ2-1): KAGVTQTPRYLIKTRGQQVTLSCSPISGHRSVSWYQQTPGQGLQFLFEYFSETQRNKGNFPGRFSGRQFSNSRSEMNVSTLELGDSALYLCASSSRDSRRDEQFFGPGTRLTVL.

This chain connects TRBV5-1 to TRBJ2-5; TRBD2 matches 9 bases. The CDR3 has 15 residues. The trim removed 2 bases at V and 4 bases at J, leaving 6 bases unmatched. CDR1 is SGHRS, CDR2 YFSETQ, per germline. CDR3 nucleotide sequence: TGCGCCAGCAGCTTCCAGCGGGGGGACCGAGAGACCCAGTACTTC. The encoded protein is CASSFQRGDRETQYF.

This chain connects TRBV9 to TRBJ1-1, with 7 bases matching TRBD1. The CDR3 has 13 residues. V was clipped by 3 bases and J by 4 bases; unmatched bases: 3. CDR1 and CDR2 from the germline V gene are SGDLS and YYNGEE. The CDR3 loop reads CASSEGASTEAFF. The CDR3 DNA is TGTGCCAGCAGCGAGGGGGCGAGCACTGAAGCTTTCTTT.

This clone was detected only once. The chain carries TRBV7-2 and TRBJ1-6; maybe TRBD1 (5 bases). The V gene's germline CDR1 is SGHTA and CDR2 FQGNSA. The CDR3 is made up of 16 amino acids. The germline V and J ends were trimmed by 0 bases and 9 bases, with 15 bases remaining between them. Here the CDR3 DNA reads TGTGCCAGCAGCTTAGCGGTTAATCAGGGAAGTTCACCCCTCCACTTT. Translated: CASSLAVNQGSSPLHF.

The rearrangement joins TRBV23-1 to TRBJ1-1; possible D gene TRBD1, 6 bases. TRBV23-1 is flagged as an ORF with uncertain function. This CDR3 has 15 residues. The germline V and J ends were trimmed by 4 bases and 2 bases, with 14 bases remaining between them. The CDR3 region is CASSLRGAGNTEAFF. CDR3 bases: TGCGCCAGCAGTCTCAGGGGCGCTGGAAACACTGAAGCTTTCTTT.

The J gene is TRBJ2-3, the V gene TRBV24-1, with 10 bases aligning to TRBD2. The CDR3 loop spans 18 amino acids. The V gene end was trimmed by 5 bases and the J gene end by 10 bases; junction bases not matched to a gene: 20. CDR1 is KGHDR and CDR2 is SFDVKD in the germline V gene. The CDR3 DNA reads TGTGCCACCAGTGCCCGGTGGGGTCGGGGGACTAGCGACAAAGCGCAGTATTTT. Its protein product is CATSARWGRGTSDKAQYF.

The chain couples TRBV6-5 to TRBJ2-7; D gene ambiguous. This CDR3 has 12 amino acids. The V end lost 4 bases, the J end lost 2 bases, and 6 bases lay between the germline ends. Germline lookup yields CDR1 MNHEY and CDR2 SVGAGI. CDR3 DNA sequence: TGTGCCAGCAGTTTAGCCACCTACGAGCAGTACTTC. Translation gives CASSLATYEQYF.